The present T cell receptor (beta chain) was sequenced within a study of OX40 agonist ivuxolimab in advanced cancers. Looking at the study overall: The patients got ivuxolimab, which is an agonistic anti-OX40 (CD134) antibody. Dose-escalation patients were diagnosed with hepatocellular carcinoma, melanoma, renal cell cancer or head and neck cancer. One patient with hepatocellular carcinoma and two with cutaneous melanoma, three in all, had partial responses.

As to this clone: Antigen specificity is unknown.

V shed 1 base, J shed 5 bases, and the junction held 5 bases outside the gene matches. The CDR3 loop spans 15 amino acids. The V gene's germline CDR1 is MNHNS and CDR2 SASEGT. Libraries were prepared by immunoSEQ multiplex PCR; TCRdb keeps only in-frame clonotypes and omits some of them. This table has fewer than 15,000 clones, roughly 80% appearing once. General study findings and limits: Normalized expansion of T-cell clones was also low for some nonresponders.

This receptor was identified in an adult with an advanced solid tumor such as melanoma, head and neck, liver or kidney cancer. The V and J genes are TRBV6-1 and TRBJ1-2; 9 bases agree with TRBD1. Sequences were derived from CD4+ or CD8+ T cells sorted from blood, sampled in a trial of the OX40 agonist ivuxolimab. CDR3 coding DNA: TGTGCCAGCAGTGAAGTAGGGACAGGGAAATATGGCTACACCTTC. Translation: CASSEVGTGKYGYTF.